Each of the 9 T cell receptor beta chains below was sequenced from the same sample in a study of T cells expressing NK-cell markers. TCRdb reprocessed the 5' RACE reads; each CDR3 protein has one entry and no DNA is given. The sample's table shows approximately 150,000 distinct CDR3 sequences. The specimen sequenced was blood T cells: a sorted CD56 or NKG2C T cell subset, CD4+ or CD8+ T cells, or bulk PBMC T cells (not recorded which). These receptor sequences come from a woman aged 18 to 75 in good health.

The chain couples TRBV4-1 to TRBJ1-3; TCRdb's assignment of TRBD1 cannot be checked, as there is no DNA. Germline lookup yields CDR1 MGHRA and CDR2 YSYEKL. This CDR3 comprises 15 residues. The CDR3 region is CASSPGPNSGNTIYF.

The chain recombines TRBV6-5 with TRBJ1-2. This CDR3 region has 12 residues. Germline-derived CDR1 and CDR2 are MNHEY and SVGAGI. CDR3 in amino acids: CASSPTRRGYTF.

CDR3 residues: CASTSGGPYNEQFF. J is TRBJ2-1 and V is TRBV7-6; without DNA, the TCRdb call of TRBD1 cannot be checked. Germline CDR1 SGHVS, CDR2 FNYEAQ. This CDR3 comprises 14 residues. Full variable domain (rest looked up from reference TRBV7-6 and TRBJ2-1): GAGVSQSPRYKVTKRGQDVALRCDPISGHVSLYWYRQALGQGPEFLTYFNYEAQQDKSGLPNDRFSAERPEGSISTLTIQRTEQRDSAMYRCASTSGGPYNEQFFGPGTRLTVL.

The chain is built from TRBV7-9 and TRBJ2-3; TCRdb reports TRBD1, a call that lacks DNA to check it against. CDR3 length equals 15 residues. Germline lookup yields CDR1 SEHNR and CDR2 FQNEAQ (reference sequence). The CDR3 region is CASSLAGQGAYTQYF.

CDR3 loop: CATSLIGSGGYTF. The V call is TRBV3-1, the J call TRBJ1-2. CDR1 is LGHDT and CDR2 is YNNKEL in the germline V gene (reference sequence). This CDR3 comprises 13 residues. The variable domain in full, with the rest retrieved from reference TRBV3-1 and TRBJ1-2, is DTAVSQTPKYLVTQMGNDKSIKCEQNLGHDTMYWYKQDSKKFLKIMFSYNNKELIINETVPNRFSPKSPDKAHLNLHINSLELGDSAVYFCATSLIGSGGYTFGSGTRLTVV.

The chain has TRBV5-6 and TRBJ1-1; lacking DNA, the TRBD1 call made by TCRdb goes unchecked. The CDR3 loop spans 16 amino acids. The germline V gene encodes CDR1 SGHDT and CDR2 YYEEEE. The chain's CDR3 is CASSLSQGRGNTEAFF.

The genes are TRBV5-1 and TRBJ2-7; the TCRdb D gene call, TRBD1, has no DNA to confirm it. The CDR3 totals 19 residues. Germline V CDR1 and CDR2: SGHRS, YFSETQ. CDR3 protein: CASSLIMDGKQGVSYEQYF.

V is TRBV3-1 and J is TRBJ1-1; TCRdb selects TRBD1, and the lack of DNA leaves this call unchecked. Looked up from germline, CDR1 is LGHDT and CDR2 is YNNKEL (reference sequence). This CDR3 is 13 amino acids long. The CDR3 spells CASSKTGEGEAFF.

The rearrangement uses TRBV12-5 and TRBJ1-1. CDR1 and CDR2 (germline): LGHNT, FRNRAP. The CDR3 length is 13 residues. CDR3 in amino acids: CASVSRWNTEAFF.